One and the same sample provided the 13 T cell receptor beta chains below, sequenced in a study of PD-1 blockade in classical Hodgkin lymphoma. Profiled with immunoSEQ multiplex PCR; TCRdb holds only in-frame clones, not every one. The profile shows 31,000 or so clones, just over 70% of them singletons. All patients experienced relapse after autologous stem cell transplantation, and brentuximab vedotin exposure was variable. This material consisted of peripheral blood mononuclear cells (PBMCs), taken before the second cycle of nivolumab. The receptors come from a human donor with classical Hodgkin lymphoma.

This chain connects TRBV19 to TRBJ1-2; weak D call: TRBD1 (6 bases). Germline values: CDR1 LNHDA, CDR2 SQIVND (reference sequence). The CDR3 has 13 amino acids. The V gene lost 7 bases and the J gene lost 5 bases, with 14 bases spanning the gap. The CDR3 nucleotides are TGTGCCAGTACCAAGGGGGGACTGTATGGCTACACCTTC. Amino acids: CASTKGGLYGYTF.

V and J are TRBV4-2 and TRBJ1-5, with a tentative D call TRBD1 (6 bases). The CDR3 extends over 17 amino acids. In germline, CDR1 is LGHNA, CDR2 YNFKEQ. V shed 0 bases and J shed 4 bases, with 16 bases lying between them. The DNA of the CDR3 is TGTGCCAGCAGCCAAGACTCCGCGGGAGGGACAAATCAGCCCCAGCATTTT. Its protein is CASSQDSAGGTNQPQHF.

This chain connects TRBV9 to TRBJ2-1, with D maybe TRBD2 (5 bases). CDR3 length: 14 residues. Trimming shortened V by 4 bases and J by 3 bases, and 11 bases separated the two germline ends. The V gene's germline CDR1 is SGDLS and CDR2 YYNGEE. The CDR3 nucleotides are TGTGCCAGCAGCCCCGGAGGTGACTACAATGAGCAGTTCTTC. Protein sequence: CASSPGGDYNEQFF.

The rearrangement uses TRBV6-1 and TRBJ2-1; TRBD2 matches at 7 bases. Germline V lookup: CDR1 MNHNS, CDR2 SASEGT. The CDR3 consists of 15 residues. Trimming at V came to 6 bases and at J to 3 bases, leaving 8 bases not matched to a gene. CDR3 DNA: TGTGCCAGCAGGCCCCTGGCGGGGGTCTACAATGAGCAGTTCTTC. Protein product: CASRPLAGVYNEQFF.

The V gene is TRBV9, the J gene TRBJ2-3, with a weak D call TRBD2 (7 bases). The germline V gene has CDR1 SGDLS and CDR2 YYNGEE. The CDR3 is made up of 15 amino acids. Trimming pared 6 bases from V and 2 bases from J, leaving 16 bases between. CDR3 in amino acids: CASTIGGGPTDTQYF. CDR3 sequence (DNA): TGTGCCAGCACAATAGGGGGAGGGCCCACAGATACGCAGTATTTT.

This clone was seen a handful of times. The chain uses TRBV6-1 and TRBJ2-5, with unresolved D. Per germline, CDR1 MNHNS and CDR2 SASEGT. This CDR3 is 15 amino acids long. The V and J ends lost 6 bases and 5 bases respectively, with 19 bases between them. CDR3 sequence: CASSKNPQLKETQYF. The DNA for the CDR3 is TGTGCCAGCAGCAAAAACCCTCAGTTGAAGGAGACCCAGTACTTC.

The chain recombines TRBV20-1 with TRBJ1-1; D uncertain. This CDR3 is 10 amino acids long. From germline, CDR1 is DFQATT and CDR2 SNEGSKA (reference sequence). CDR3 residues: CNPGITEAFF. The CDR3 coding sequence is TGCAACCCGGGTATCACTGAAGCTTTCTTT.

The chain has TRBV2 and TRBJ1-4; D is possibly TRBD1 (5 bases). Germline loops: CDR1 SNHLY, CDR2 FYNNEI. The CDR3 runs to 16 residues. The V gene lost 7 bases and the J gene lost 6 bases, with 21 bases spanning the gap. CDR3 in amino acids: CASITSVGDFDEKLFF. CDR3 coding DNA: TGTGCCAGCATCACCTCGGTAGGGGATTTTGATGAAAAACTGTTTTTT.

The J gene is TRBJ2-6, the V gene TRBV11-2, with TRBD1 matching over 11 bases. CDR3 length: 19 amino acids. CDR1 and CDR2 (germline): SGHAT, FQNNGV. V dropped 3 bases and J dropped 1; count of bases not matched to a gene: 8. In DNA form, the CDR3 reads TGTGCCAGCAGCTTGGGGAGGACAGGGGGCATTTCTGGGGCCAACGTCCTGACTTTC. Amino acid sequence: CASSLGRTGGISGANVLTF.

The chain recombines TRBV7-2 with TRBJ2-2; a weak D match, TRBD2 (6 bases). The CDR3 runs 14 residues. The V and J ends lost 5 bases and 7 bases respectively, with 14 bases between them. Looked up from germline, CDR1 is SGHTA and CDR2 is FQGNSA. As DNA, the CDR3 is TGTGCCAGCAGCCCGGGGACTGTCGGCGGGGAGCTGTTTTTT. Translation gives CASSPGTVGGELFF.

This sequence joins TRBV30 and TRBJ2-1, with TRBD2 identical over 13 bases. CDR3 length equals 15 residues. Germline V gives CDR1 GTSNPN, CDR2 SVGIG (reference sequence). Trimming removed 2 bases from V and 5 bases from J; junction bases left unmatched: 3. The CDR3 region is CAWSTGTSGNNEQFF. The CDR3 nucleotides are TGTGCCTGGAGTACGGGGACTAGCGGGAACAATGAGCAGTTCTTC. Full variable domain (missing parts from reference TRBV30 and TRBJ2-1): SQTIHQWPATLVQPVGSPLSLECTVEGTSNPNLYWYRQAAGRGLQLLFYSVGIGQISSEVPQNLSASRPQDRQFILSSKKLLLSDSGFYLCAWSTGTSGNNEQFFGPGTRLTVL.

The chain uses TRBV28 and TRBJ2-3, with 7 bases aligning to TRBD1. Losses at the gene ends were 6 bases for V and 2 bases for J; bases not matched to a gene: 5. The germline V gene has CDR1 MDHEN and CDR2 SYDVKM. This CDR3 has 14 amino acids. The CDR3 protein is CASSRGQSTDTQYF. DNA of the CDR3: TGTGCCAGCAGCCGGGGACAGTCCACAGATACGCAGTATTTT.

The rearrangement links TRBV7-9 to TRBJ2-1; 7 bases are shared with TRBD2. The CDR3 length is 18 residues. Germline V gene sequence: CDR1 SEHNR, CDR2 FQNEAQ (reference sequence). The V gene end was trimmed by 5 bases and the J gene end by 0 bases; junction bases not matched to a gene: 13. CDR3 sequence (DNA): TGTGCCAGCAGCCCAAAGGTGAGCGGGGATTCCTCCTACAATGAGCAGTTCTTC. It encodes CASSPKVSGDSSYNEQFF.